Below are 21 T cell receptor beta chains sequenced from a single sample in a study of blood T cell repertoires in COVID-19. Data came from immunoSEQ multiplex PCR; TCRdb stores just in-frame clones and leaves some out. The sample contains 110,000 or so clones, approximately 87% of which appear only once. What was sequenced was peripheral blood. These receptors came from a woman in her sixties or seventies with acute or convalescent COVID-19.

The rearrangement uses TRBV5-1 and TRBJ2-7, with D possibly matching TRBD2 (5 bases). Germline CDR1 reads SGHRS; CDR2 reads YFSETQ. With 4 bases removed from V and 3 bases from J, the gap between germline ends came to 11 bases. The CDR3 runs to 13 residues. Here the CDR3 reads CASSGGQIYEQYF. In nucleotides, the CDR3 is TGCGCCAGCAGCGGAGGTCAGATCTACGAGCAGTACTTC.

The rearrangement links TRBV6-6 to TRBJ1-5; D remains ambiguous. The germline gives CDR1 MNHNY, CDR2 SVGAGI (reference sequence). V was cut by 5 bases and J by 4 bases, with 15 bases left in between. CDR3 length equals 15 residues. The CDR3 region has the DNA TGTGCCAGCAGTCCCACCAGGTCTTGGAATCAGCCCCAGCATTTT. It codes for CASSPTRSWNQPQHF.

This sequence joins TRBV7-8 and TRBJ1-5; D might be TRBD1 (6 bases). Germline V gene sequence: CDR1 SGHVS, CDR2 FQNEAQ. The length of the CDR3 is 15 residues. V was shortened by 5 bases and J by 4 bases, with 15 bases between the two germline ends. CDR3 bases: TGTGCCAGCAGCCTCGGACAGCTTTCGAATCAGCCCCAGCATTTT. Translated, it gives CASSLGQLSNQPQHF.

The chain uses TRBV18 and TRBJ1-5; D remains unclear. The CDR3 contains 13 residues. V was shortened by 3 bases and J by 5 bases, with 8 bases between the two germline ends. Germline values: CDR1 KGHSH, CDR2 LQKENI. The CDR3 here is CASSPGLDQPQHF. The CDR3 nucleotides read TGTGCCAGCTCACCGGGCCTGGATCAGCCCCAGCATTTT.

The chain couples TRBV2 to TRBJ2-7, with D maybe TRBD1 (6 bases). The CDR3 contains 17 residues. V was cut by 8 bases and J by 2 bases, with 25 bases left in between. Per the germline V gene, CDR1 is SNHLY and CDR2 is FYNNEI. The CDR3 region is CASSEISSGTYAYEQYF. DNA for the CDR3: TGTGCCAGCTCCGAAATTTCGTCCGGGACATATGCCTACGAGCAGTACTTC. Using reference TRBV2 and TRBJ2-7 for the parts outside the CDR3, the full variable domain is EPEVTQTPSHQVTQMGQEVILRCVPISNHLYFYWYRQILGQKVEFLVSFYNNEISEKSEIFDDQFSVERPDGSNFTLKIRSTKLEDSAMYFCASSEISSGTYAYEQYFGPGTRLTVT.

In nucleotides, the CDR3 is TGCGCCAGCAGCCCGGGCGCGGGGGGGACCGCAGATACGCAGTATTTT. Protein sequence: CASSPGAGGTADTQYF. V gene TRBV5-1 combines with J gene TRBJ2-3, with 9 positions matching TRBD2. Germline-derived CDR1 and CDR2 are SGHRS and YFSETQ. The V and J ends lost 4 bases and 4 bases, in that order; junction bases with no gene match: 10. The CDR3 spans 16 residues.

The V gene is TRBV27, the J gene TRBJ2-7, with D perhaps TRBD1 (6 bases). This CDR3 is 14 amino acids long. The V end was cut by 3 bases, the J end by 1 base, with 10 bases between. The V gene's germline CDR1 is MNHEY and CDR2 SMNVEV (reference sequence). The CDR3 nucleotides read TGTGCCAGCAGTTTCAGGGGAAGGTCCTACGAGCAGTACTTC. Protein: CASSFRGRSYEQYF.

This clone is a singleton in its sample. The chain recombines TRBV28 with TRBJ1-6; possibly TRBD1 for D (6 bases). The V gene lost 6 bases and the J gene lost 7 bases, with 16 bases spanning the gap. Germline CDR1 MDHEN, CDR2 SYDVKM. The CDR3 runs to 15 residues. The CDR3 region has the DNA TGTGCCAGCAGCTTGGGGGGGCCGGAGAATTCACCCCTCCACTTT. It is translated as CASSLGGPENSPLHF.

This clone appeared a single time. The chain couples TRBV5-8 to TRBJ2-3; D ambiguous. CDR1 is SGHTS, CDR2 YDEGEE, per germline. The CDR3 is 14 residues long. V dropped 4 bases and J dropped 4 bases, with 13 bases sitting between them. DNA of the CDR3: TGTGCCAGCAGCCACGTCGGAGTCCCAGATACGCAGTATTTT. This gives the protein CASSHVGVPDTQYF. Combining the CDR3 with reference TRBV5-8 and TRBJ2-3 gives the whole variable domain EAGVTQSPTHLIKTRGQQATLRCSPISGHTSVYWYQQALGLGLQFLLWYDEGEERNRGNFPPRFSGRQFPNYSSELNVNALELEDSALYLCASSHVGVPDTQYFGPGTRLTVL.

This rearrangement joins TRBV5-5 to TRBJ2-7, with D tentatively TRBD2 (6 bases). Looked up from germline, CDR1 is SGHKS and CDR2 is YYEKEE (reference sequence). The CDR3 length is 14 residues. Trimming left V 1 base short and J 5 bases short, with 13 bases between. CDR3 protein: CASSLQGPGDEQYF. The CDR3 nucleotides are TGTGCCAGCAGCTTGCAGGGACCGGGAGACGAGCAGTACTTC.

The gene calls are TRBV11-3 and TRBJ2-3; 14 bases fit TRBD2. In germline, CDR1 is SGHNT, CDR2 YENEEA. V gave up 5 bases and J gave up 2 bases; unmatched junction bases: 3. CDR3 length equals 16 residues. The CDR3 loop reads CASSRLAGGSTDTQYF. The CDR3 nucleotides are TGTGCCAGCAGCCGACTAGCGGGAGGGTCCACAGATACGCAGTATTTT.

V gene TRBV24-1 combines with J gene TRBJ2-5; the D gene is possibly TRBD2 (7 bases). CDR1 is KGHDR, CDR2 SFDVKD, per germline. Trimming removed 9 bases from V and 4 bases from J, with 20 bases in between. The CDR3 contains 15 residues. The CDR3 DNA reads TGTGCCACCCAGCCCGTAGGGGGGGTCGGAGAGACCCAGTACTTC. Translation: CATQPVGGVGETQYF.

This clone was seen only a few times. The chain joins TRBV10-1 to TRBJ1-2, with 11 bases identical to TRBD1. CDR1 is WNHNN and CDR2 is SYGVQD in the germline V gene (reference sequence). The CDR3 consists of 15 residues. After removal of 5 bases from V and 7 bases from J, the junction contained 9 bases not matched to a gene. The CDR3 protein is CASSPGTGGSAGYTF. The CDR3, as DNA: TGCGCCAGCAGTCCCGGGACAGGGGGTTCGGCTGGCTACACCTTC.

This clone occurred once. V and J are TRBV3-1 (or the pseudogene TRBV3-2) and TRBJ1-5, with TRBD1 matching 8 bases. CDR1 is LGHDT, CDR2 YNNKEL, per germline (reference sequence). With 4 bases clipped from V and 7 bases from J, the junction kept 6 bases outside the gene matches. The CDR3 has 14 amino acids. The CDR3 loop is CASSPFDRGQPQHF. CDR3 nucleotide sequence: TGTGCCAGCAGCCCATTCGACAGGGGCCAGCCCCAGCATTTT.

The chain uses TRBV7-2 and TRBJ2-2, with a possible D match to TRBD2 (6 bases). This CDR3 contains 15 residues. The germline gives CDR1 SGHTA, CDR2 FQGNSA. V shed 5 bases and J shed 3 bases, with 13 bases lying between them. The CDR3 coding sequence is TGTGCCAGCAGCGGCCGACTAGACTACACCGGGGAGCTGTTTTTT. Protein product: CASSGRLDYTGELFF. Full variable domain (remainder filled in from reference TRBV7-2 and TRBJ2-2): GAGVSQSPSNKVTEKGKDVELRCDPISGHTALYWYRQSLGQGLEFLIYFQGNSAPDKSGLPSDRFSAERTGGSVSTLTIQRTQQEDSAVYLCASSGRLDYTGELFFGEGSRLTVL.

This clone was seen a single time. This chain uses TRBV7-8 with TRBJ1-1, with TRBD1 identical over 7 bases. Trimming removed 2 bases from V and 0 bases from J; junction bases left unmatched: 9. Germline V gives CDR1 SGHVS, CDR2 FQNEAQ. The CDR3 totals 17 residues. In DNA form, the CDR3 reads TGTGCCAGCAGCTTACGACCGACAGGGCAGGTGAACACTGAAGCTTTCTTT. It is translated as CASSLRPTGQVNTEAFF.

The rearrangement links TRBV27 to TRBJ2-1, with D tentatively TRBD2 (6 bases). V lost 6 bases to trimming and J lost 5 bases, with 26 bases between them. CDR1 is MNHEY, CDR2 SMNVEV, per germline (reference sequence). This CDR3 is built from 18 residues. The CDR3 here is CASRRDGLTPGFDNEQFF. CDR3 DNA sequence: TGTGCCAGCAGAAGGGACGGACTAACCCCCGGTTTCGACAATGAGCAGTTCTTC.

This chain's CDR3 is CASRLGQGENQPQHF. The CDR3 region has the DNA TGTGCCAGTAGATTAGGACAGGGGGAGAATCAGCCCCAGCATTTT. The rearrangement uses TRBV19 and TRBJ1-5; 10 nucleotides match TRBD1. Trimming cost V 6 bases and J 4 bases; bases outside gene matches: 6. CDR3 length: 15 residues. CDR1 LNHDA and CDR2 SQIVND come from the germline V gene (reference sequence).

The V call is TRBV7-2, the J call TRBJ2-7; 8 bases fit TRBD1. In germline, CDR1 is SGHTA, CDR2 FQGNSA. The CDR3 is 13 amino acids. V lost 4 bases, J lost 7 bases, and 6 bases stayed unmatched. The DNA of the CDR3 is TGTGCCAGCAGCTCGGACAGGGCGGGAGAGCAGTACTTC. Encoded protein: CASSSDRAGEQYF.

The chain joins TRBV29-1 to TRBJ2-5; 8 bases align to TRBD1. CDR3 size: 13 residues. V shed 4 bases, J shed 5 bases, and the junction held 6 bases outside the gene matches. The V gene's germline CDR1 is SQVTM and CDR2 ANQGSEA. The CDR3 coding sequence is TGCAGCGTTGCAGGGGGCGCGTCCGAGACCCAGTACTTC. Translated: CSVAGGASETQYF.

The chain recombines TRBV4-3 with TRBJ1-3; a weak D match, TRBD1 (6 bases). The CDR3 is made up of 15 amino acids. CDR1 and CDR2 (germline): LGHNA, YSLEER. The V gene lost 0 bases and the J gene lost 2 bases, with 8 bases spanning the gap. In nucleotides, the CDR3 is TGCGCCAGCAGCCAAGACTCAGGGGCTGGAAACACCATATATTTT. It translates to CASSQDSGAGNTIYF.